The rows below give T cell receptor beta chains drawn from one sample of a study of T cells after yellow fever vaccination. Using its own MiXCR run on the 5' RACE reads, TCRdb lists one record per CDR3 protein. There are 50,000 or so distinct CDR3 sequences in the sample; 6.6% occur only once, and 20% to 30% lies in the top ten. Specimen: CD8+ T cells not binding an NS4B(214-222) dextramer, sorted from PBMCs, collected more than 40 days after the first yellow fever vaccination. The receptors shown here come from a man aged 18-30 years who received the YFV17D yellow fever vaccine. Each CDR3 is given with its conserved first and last residue. The D gene is left open where the match is weak. Expanded clones are given a class, and other clones once, few, many or no size at all.

V gene: TRBV20-1; clone size: few; D gene: -; J gene: TRBJ2-1; CDR3 length: 14; CDR3 protein: CSARDMKGYNEQFF; CDR3 DNA: TGCAGTGCTAGAGATATGAAGGGCTACAATGAGCAGTTCTTC
V gene: TRBV20-1; clone size: many; D gene: -; J gene: TRBJ1-2; CDR3 length: 16; CDR3 protein: CSASFRGGAGQYGYTF; CDR3 DNA: TGCAGTGCTAGTTTTAGGGGGGGCGCGGGACAATATGGCTACACCTTC
V gene: TRBV4-1; clone size: -; D gene: -; J gene: TRBJ2-3; CDR3 length: 12; CDR3 protein: CASSQARDTQYF; CDR3 DNA: TGCGCCAGCAGCCAAGCTAGAGATACGCAGTATTTT
V gene: TRBV6-5; clone size: many; D gene: TRBD2; J gene: TRBJ2-3; CDR3 length: 15; CDR3 protein: CASSYSSGGTDTQYF; CDR3 DNA: TGTGCCAGCAGTTACTCTAGCGGGGGGACAGATACGCAGTATTTT
V gene: TRBV18; clone size: -; D gene: -; J gene: TRBJ1-1; CDR3 length: 12; CDR3 protein: CASSLDRIEAFF; CDR3 DNA: TGTGCCAGCTCACTCGACAGGATTGAAGCTTTCTTT
V gene: TRBV5-4; clone size: many; D gene: -; J gene: TRBJ1-1; CDR3 length: 14; CDR3 protein: CASSPPERNTEAFF; CDR3 DNA: TGTGCCAGCAGCCCGCCTGAGAGGAACACTGAAGCTTTCTTT
V gene: TRBV7-6; clone size: many; D gene: -; J gene: TRBJ1-3; CDR3 length: 14; CDR3 protein: CASSSRGPGNTIYF; CDR3 DNA: TGTGCCAGCAGCTCCAGGGGTCCCGGAAACACCATATATTTT
V gene: TRBV5-6; clone size: many; D gene: TRBD2; J gene: TRBJ2-7; CDR3 length: 16; CDR3 protein: CASSLALSGVNYEQYF; CDR3 DNA: TGTGCCAGCAGCTTGGCGTTGAGCGGGGTCAACTACGAGCAGTACTTC
V gene: TRBV5-1; clone size: -; D gene: TRBD1; J gene: TRBJ1-2; CDR3 length: 16; CDR3 protein: CASSSSTGTGVYGYTF; CDR3 DNA: TGCGCCAGCAGCTCCTCAACCGGGACAGGGGTTTATGGCTACACCTTC
V gene: TRBV7-8; clone size: few; D gene: TRBD2; J gene: TRBJ2-4; CDR3 length: 19; CDR3 protein: CASSLALVGLAGGRNIQYF; CDR3 DNA: TGTGCCAGCAGCTTAGCGCTTGTGGGACTAGCGGGGGGGCGGAACATTCAGTACTTC
V gene: TRBV20-1; clone size: few; D gene: TRBD1; J gene: TRBJ2-3; CDR3 length: 16; CDR3 protein: CSARDWDRSITDTQYF; CDR3 DNA: TGCAGTGCTAGAGATTGGGACAGATCGATCACAGATACGCAGTATTTT
V gene: TRBV12-3/TRBV12-4; clone size: few; D gene: -; J gene: TRBJ1-1; CDR3 length: 13; CDR3 protein: CASSLSPTTEAFF; CDR3 DNA: TGTGCCAGCAGTTTATCCCCAACCACTGAAGCTTTCTTT
V gene: TRBV27; clone size: many; D gene: -; J gene: TRBJ2-7; CDR3 length: 15; CDR3 protein: CASSLAGASSYEQYF; CDR3 DNA: TGTGCCAGCAGTTTAGCCGGGGCGAGCTCCTACGAGCAGTACTTC
V gene: TRBV27; clone size: many; D gene: TRBD1; J gene: TRBJ1-1; CDR3 length: 14; CDR3 protein: CASSLGQGATEAFF; CDR3 DNA: TGTGCCAGCAGTCTTGGGCAGGGGGCCACTGAAGCTTTCTTT
V gene: TRBV5-1; clone size: many; D gene: -; J gene: TRBJ2-7; CDR3 length: 14; CDR3 protein: CASSLGSDSYEQYF; CDR3 DNA: TGCGCCAGCAGCTTGGGCAGCGATTCCTACGAGCAGTACTTC
V gene: TRBV7-9; clone size: few; D gene: -; J gene: TRBJ2-1; CDR3 length: 14; CDR3 protein: CASSFGIPHNEQFF; CDR3 DNA: TGTGCCAGCAGCTTCGGGATCCCACACAATGAGCAGTTCTTC
V gene: TRBV6-6; clone size: many; D gene: -; J gene: TRBJ2-2; CDR3 length: 13; CDR3 protein: CASRGPLAGELFF; CDR3 DNA: TGTGCCAGCAGGGGGCCCTTAGCCGGGGAGCTGTTTTTT
V gene: TRBV7-9; clone size: many; D gene: -; J gene: TRBJ1-1; CDR3 length: 15; CDR3 protein: CASSLVAGLNTEAFF; CDR3 DNA: TGTGCCAGCAGCTTAGTTGCGGGGCTGAACACTGAAGCTTTCTTT
V gene: TRBV20-1; clone size: many; D gene: -; J gene: TRBJ2-2; CDR3 length: 14; CDR3 protein: CSARDSPLSGELFF; CDR3 DNA: TGCAGTGCTAGAGATTCCCCCCTCTCCGGGGAGCTGTTTTTT
V gene: TRBV12-3/TRBV12-4; clone size: -; D gene: -; J gene: TRBJ1-2; CDR3 length: 12; CDR3 protein: CASSFSLYGYTF; CDR3 DNA: TGTGCCAGCAGCTTCTCTCTCTATGGCTACACCTTC
V gene: TRBV20-1; clone size: -; D gene: TRBD2; J gene: TRBJ2-3; CDR3 length: 15; CDR3 protein: CCASGEYYGTDTQYF; CDR3 DNA: TGCTGTGCTAGCGGGGAGTATTACGGGACAGATACGCAGTATTTT
V gene: TRBV4-3; clone size: many; D gene: TRBD2; J gene: TRBJ2-7; CDR3 length: 18; CDR3 protein: CASSQEKKLAGNSYEQYF; CDR3 DNA: TGCGCCAGCAGCCAAGAAAAAAAGCTAGCGGGGAACTCCTACGAGCAGTACTTC
V gene: TRBV4-3; clone size: many; D gene: -; J gene: TRBJ1-3; CDR3 length: 14; CDR3 protein: CASSVAVSGNTIYF; CDR3 DNA: TGCGCCAGCAGCGTAGCGGTCTCTGGAAACACCATATATTTT
V gene: TRBV14; clone size: many; D gene: -; J gene: TRBJ2-2; CDR3 length: 15; CDR3 protein: CASSQQGQNTGELFF; CDR3 DNA: TGTGCCAGCAGCCAGCAAGGGCAGAACACCGGGGAGCTGTTTTTT
V gene: TRBV4-1; clone size: many; D gene: TRBD1; J gene: TRBJ2-1; CDR3 length: 14; CDR3 protein: CASSRGQANDEQFF; CDR3 DNA: TGCGCCAGCAGCCGGGGACAGGCCAACGACGAGCAGTTCTTC
V gene: TRBV12-3/TRBV12-4; clone size: many; D gene: -; J gene: TRBJ1-5; CDR3 length: 12; CDR3 protein: CASSSRVQPQHF; CDR3 DNA: TGTGCCAGCAGTTCCAGGGTTCAGCCCCAGCATTTT
V gene: TRBV2; clone size: few; D gene: -; J gene: TRBJ1-5; CDR3 length: 13; CDR3 protein: CASLYRAGQPQHF; CDR3 DNA: TGTGCCAGCCTTTACAGGGCGGGCCAGCCCCAGCATTTT
V gene: TRBV4-3; clone size: few; D gene: -; J gene: TRBJ2-5; CDR3 length: 15; CDR3 protein: CASSQDRAHPETQYF; CDR3 DNA: TGCGCCAGCAGCCAAGATCGGGCCCACCCGGAGACCCAGTACTTC
V gene: TRBV25-1; clone size: many; D gene: -; J gene: TRBJ1-1; CDR3 length: 13; CDR3 protein: CASSEGGTTEAFF; CDR3 DNA: TGTGCCAGCAGTGAAGGGGGAACAACTGAAGCTTTCTTT
V gene: TRBV4-1; clone size: few; D gene: -; J gene: TRBJ1-6; CDR3 length: 15; CDR3 protein: CASSQELSVRSPLHF; CDR3 DNA: TGCGCCAGCAGCCAAGAGTTGAGTGTTCGTTCACCCCTCCACTTT
V gene: TRBV7-2; clone size: -; D gene: -; J gene: TRBJ2-7; CDR3 length: 14; CDR3 protein: CASSHPRVNYEQYF; CDR3 DNA: TGTGCCAGCAGCCACCCCCGGGTTAACTACGAGCAGTACTTC
V gene: TRBV5-5; clone size: few; D gene: TRBD1; J gene: TRBJ2-7; CDR3 length: 14; CDR3 protein: CASSKTGGSYEQYF; CDR3 DNA: TGTGCCAGCAGCAAAACAGGGGGGTCCTACGAGCAGTACTTC
V gene: TRBV7-6; clone size: many; D gene: -; J gene: TRBJ2-5; CDR3 length: 15; CDR3 protein: CASSLALERAETQYF; CDR3 DNA: TGTGCCAGCAGCTTAGCGCTTGAGAGGGCGGAGACCCAGTACTTC
V gene: TRBV2; clone size: -; D gene: -; J gene: TRBJ2-5; CDR3 length: 15; CDR3 protein: CASSVPRAYQETQYF; CDR3 DNA: TGTGCCAGCAGTGTGCCCCGGGCGTATCAAGAGACCCAGTACTTC
V gene: TRBV7-2; clone size: few; D gene: -; J gene: TRBJ2-3; CDR3 length: 17; CDR3 protein: CASSLSFLAGQQSTQYF; CDR3 DNA: TGTGCCAGCAGCTTAAGTTTCCTGGCAGGTCAGCAGAGTACGCAGTATTTT
V gene: TRBV7-9; clone size: many; D gene: TRBD1; J gene: TRBJ2-1; CDR3 length: 13; CDR3 protein: CASSRQGGFSLFF; CDR3 DNA: TGTGCCAGCAGCCGACAGGGTGGGTTTTCTCTGTTCTTC
V gene: TRBV12-3/TRBV12-4; clone size: many; D gene: -; J gene: TRBJ1-1; CDR3 length: 12; CDR3 protein: CASSFGGPEAFF; CDR3 DNA: TGTGCCAGCAGTTTCGGGGGTCCTGAAGCTTTCTTT
V gene: TRBV7-6; clone size: few; D gene: -; J gene: TRBJ2-7; CDR3 length: 13; CDR3 protein: CASSSPGTYEQYF; CDR3 DNA: TGTGCCAGCAGCTCTCCGGGAACCTACGAGCAGTACTTC
V gene: TRBV4-1; clone size: -; D gene: TRBD1; J gene: TRBJ1-1; CDR3 length: 16; CDR3 protein: CASSHSERQGNTEAFF; CDR3 DNA: TGCGCCAGCAGCCATAGCGAGAGACAGGGGAACACTGAAGCTTTCTTT
V gene: TRBV12-3/TRBV12-4; clone size: many; D gene: -; J gene: TRBJ1-1; CDR3 length: 17; CDR3 protein: CASSLLVGGRAQVEAFF; CDR3 DNA: TGTGCCAGCAGTTTATTGGTGGGTGGGAGGGCGCAGGTTGAAGCTTTCTTT
V gene: TRBV3-1; clone size: many; D gene: -; J gene: TRBJ2-1; CDR3 length: 15; CDR3 protein: CASSQTLTVYNEQFF; CDR3 DNA: TGTGCCAGCAGCCAGACCCTGACAGTGTACAATGAGCAGTTCTTC
V gene: TRBV20-1; clone size: many; D gene: -; J gene: TRBJ1-1; CDR3 length: 13; CDR3 protein: CSARGVRDTEAFF; CDR3 DNA: TGCAGTGCTAGAGGGGTGAGGGACACTGAAGCTTTCTTT
V gene: TRBV28; clone size: many; D gene: -; J gene: TRBJ2-3; CDR3 length: 16; CDR3 protein: CATLRGTSRSTDTQYF; CDR3 DNA: TGTGCCACCCTGAGAGGGACAAGTCGGAGCACAGATACGCAGTATTTT
V gene: TRBV6-1; clone size: few; D gene: -; J gene: TRBJ1-1; CDR3 length: 13; CDR3 protein: CASSEPWQLEAFF; CDR3 DNA: TGTGCCAGCAGTGAGCCCTGGCAGCTTGAAGCTTTCTTT
V gene: TRBV15; clone size: -; D gene: -; J gene: TRBJ2-5; CDR3 length: 15; CDR3 protein: CATSRHGAAQETQYF; CDR3 DNA: TGTGCCACCAGCAGACACGGGGCAGCCCAAGAGACCCAGTACTTC
V gene: TRBV4-1; clone size: many; D gene: TRBD1; J gene: TRBJ1-1; CDR3 length: 13; CDR3 protein: CASSHYQGAEAFF; CDR3 DNA: TGCGCCAGCAGCCACTATCAGGGGGCTGAAGCTTTCTTT